The present T cell receptor beta chain was sequenced within a study of cytomegalovirus exposure and HLA in healthy donors. PCR primers comprised 60 Vbeta and 13 Jbeta primers. The table came from immunoSEQ multiplex PCR; TCRdb's copy has only in-frame clones and leaves some out. The repertoire holds about 90,000 clones, with just over 75% as singletons. Sample: PBMCs. The origin of this receptor is a man aged 30-40 years in good health and CMV-seronegative.

The CDR3 is CASGPSSYNEQFF. The CDR3 DNA follows: TGTGCCAGCGGTCCTAGCTCCTACAATGAGCAGTTCTTC. V gene TRBV25-1 combines with J gene TRBJ2-1; D uncertain. CDR1 is MGHDK and CDR2 is SYGVNS in the germline V gene. Trimming shortened V by 8 bases and J by 0 bases, and 8 bases separated the two germline ends. CDR3 length equals 13 residues.